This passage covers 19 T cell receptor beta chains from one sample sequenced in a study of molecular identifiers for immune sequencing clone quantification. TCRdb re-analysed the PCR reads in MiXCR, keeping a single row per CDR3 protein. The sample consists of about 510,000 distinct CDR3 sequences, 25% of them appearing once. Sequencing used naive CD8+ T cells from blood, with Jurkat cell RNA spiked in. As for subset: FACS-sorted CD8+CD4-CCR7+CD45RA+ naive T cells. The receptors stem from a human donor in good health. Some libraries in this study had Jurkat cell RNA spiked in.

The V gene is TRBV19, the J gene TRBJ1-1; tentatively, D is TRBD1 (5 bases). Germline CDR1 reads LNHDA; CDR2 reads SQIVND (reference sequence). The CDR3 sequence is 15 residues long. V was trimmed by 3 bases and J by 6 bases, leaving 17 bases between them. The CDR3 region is CASSMVLGLLPEAFF. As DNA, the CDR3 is TGTGCCAGTAGTATGGTCCTGGGGCTACTCCCTGAAGCTTTCTTT.

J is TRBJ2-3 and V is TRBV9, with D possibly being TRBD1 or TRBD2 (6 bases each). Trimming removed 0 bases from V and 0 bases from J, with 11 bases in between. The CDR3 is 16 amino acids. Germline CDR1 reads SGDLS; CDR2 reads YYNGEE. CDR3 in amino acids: CASSVGLGGSTDTQYF. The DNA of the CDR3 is TGTGCCAGCAGCGTAGGACTAGGGGGAAGCACAGATACGCAGTATTTT.

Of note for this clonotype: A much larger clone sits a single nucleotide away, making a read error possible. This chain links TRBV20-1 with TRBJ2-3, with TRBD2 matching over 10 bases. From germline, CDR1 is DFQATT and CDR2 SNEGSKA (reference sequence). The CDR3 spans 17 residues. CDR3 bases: TGCGGTGCTAGAGATTGGGGCCTAGCGGGAGGCACAGATACGCAGTATTTT. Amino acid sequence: CGARDWGLAGGTDTQYF.

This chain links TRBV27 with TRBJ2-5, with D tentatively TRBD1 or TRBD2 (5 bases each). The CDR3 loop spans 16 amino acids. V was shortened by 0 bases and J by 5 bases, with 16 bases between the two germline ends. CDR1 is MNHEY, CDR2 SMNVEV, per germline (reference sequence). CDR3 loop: CASSLSFGAPRETQYF. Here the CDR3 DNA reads TGTGCCAGCAGTTTATCGTTCGGGGCACCCCGGGAGACCCAGTACTTC.

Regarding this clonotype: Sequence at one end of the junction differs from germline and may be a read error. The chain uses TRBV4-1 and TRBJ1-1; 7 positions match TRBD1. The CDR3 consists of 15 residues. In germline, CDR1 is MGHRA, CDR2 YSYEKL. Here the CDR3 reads CAGSQGQAGGTEAFF. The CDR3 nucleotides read TGCGCCGGCAGCCAAGGACAGGCAGGGGGGACTGAAGCTTTCTTT.

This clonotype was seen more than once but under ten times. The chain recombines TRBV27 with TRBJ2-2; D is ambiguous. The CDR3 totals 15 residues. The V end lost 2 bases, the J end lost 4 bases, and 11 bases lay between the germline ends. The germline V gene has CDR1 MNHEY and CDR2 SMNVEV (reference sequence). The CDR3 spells CASSLQQSVTGELFF. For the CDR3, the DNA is TGTGCCAGCAGTTTACAACAGTCAGTCACCGGGGAGCTGTTTTTT.

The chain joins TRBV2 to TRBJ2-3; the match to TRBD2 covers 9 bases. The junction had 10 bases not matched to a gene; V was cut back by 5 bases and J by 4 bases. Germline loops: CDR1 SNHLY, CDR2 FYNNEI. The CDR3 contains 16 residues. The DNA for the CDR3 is TGTGCCAGCAGTAAAGGGGTAGCGGGGGCCGCAGATACGCAGTATTTT. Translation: CASSKGVAGAADTQYF.

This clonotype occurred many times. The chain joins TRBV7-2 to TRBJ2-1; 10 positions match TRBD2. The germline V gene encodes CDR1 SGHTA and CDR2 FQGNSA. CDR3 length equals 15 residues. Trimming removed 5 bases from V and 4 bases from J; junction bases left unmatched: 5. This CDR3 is CASSRGLAEYNEQFF. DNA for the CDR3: TGTGCCAGCAGCCGCGGACTAGCGGAATACAATGAGCAGTTCTTC.

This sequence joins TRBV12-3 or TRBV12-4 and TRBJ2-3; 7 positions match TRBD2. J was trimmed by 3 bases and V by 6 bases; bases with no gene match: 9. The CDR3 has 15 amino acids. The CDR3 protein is CASSTPAGYTDTQYF. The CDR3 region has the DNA TGTGCCAGCAGCACCCCAGCGGGGTATACAGATACGCAGTATTTT.

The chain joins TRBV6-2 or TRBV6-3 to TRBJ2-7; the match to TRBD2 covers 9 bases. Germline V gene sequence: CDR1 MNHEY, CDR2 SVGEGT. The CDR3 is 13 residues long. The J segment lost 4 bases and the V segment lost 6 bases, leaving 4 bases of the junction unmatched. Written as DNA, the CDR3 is TGTGCCAGCAGGATAGCGGGAGTTTACGAGCAGTACTTC. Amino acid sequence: CASRIAGVYEQYF.

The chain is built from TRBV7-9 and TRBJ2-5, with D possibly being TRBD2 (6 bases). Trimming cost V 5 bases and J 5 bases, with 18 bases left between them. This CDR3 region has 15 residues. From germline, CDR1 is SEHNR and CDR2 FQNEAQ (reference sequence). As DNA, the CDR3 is TGTGCCAGCAGCCGCCGGGAGAGGGCGTGGGAGACCCAGTACTTC. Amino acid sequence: CASSRRERAWETQYF.

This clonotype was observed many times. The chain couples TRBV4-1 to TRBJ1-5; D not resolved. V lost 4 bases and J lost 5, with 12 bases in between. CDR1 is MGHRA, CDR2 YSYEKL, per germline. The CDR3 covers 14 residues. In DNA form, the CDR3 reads TGCGCCAGCAGCCTCGTGTCGGGAGATCAGCCCCAGCATTTT. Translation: CASSLVSGDQPQHF.

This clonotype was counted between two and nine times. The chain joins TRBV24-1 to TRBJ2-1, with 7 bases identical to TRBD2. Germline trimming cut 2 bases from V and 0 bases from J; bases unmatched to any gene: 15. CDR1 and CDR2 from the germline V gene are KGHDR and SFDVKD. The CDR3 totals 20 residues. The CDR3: CATSDWDYGGEGNSYNEQFF. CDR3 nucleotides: TGTGCCACCAGTGATTGGGACTATGGCGGGGAGGGGAACTCCTACAATGAGCAGTTCTTC.

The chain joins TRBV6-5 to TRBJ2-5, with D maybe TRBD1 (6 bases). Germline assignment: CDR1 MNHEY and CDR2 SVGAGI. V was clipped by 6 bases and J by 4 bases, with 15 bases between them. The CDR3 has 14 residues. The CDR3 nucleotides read TGTGCCAGCAGCGAAACAGGGTTCCGAGAGACCCAGTACTTC. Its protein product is CASSETGFRETQYF.

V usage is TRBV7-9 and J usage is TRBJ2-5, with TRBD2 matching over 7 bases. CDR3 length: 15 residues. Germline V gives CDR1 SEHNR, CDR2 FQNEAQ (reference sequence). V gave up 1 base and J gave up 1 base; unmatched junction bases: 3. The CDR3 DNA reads TGTGCCAGCAGCTTAGGCGGGAGCCGCCAAGAGACCCAGTACTTC. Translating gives CASSLGGSRQETQYF.

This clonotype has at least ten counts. The CDR3 spells CSVLTYEAFF. The DNA for the CDR3 is TGCAGCGTTTTGACTTATGAAGCTTTCTTT. The chain links TRBV29-1 to TRBJ1-1; D remains ambiguous. Germline assignment: CDR1 SQVTM and CDR2 ANQGSEA. V shed 5 bases and J shed 7 bases, with 8 bases lying between them. CDR3 size: 10 residues.

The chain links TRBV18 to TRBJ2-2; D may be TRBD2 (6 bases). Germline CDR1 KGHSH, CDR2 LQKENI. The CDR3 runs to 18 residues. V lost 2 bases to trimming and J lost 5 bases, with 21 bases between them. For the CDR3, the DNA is TGTGCCAGCTCACCAAAATCTCTCGGGGGATCGTGGACCGGGGAGCTGTTTTTT. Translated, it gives CASSPKSLGGSWTGELFF.

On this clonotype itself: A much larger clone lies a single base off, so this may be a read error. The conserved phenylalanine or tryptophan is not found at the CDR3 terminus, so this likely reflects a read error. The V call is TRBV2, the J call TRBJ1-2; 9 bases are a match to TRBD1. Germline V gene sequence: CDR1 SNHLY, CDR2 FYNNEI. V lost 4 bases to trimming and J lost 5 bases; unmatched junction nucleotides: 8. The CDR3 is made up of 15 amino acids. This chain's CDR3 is CASSARDRERYGYTY. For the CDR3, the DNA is TGTGCCAGCAGTGCCCGGGACAGGGAACGATATGGCTACACCTAC.

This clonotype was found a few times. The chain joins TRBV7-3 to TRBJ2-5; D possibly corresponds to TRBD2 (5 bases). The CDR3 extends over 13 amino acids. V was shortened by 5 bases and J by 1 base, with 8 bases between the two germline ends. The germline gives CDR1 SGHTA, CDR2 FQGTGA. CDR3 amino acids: CASSGGSQETQYF. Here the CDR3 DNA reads TGTGCCAGCAGCGGCGGGTCCCAAGAGACCCAGTACTTC.